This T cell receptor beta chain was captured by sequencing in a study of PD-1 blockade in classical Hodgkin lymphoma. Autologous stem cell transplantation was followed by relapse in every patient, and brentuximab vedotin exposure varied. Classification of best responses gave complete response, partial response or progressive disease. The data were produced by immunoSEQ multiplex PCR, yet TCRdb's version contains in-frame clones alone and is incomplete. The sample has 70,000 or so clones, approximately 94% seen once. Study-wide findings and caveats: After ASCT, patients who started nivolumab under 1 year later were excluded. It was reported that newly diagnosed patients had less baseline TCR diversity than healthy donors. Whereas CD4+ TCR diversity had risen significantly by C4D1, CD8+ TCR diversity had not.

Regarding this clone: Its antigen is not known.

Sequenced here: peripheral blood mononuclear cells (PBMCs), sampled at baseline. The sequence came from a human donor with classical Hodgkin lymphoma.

CDR3 protein: CASSVSSGQETQYF. The CDR3 coding sequence is TGTGCCAGCAGTGTAAGTAGCGGCCAAGAGACCCAGTACTTC. This chain connects TRBV6-1 to TRBJ2-5; possibly TRBD2 for D (6 bases). This CDR3 region has 14 residues. Trimming cost V 4 bases and J 1 base, with 10 bases left between them. Germline V lookup: CDR1 MNHNS, CDR2 SASEGT.